These 32 T cell receptor beta chains share one sample of origin, sequenced in a study of resident and recirculating memory T cells in vitiligo. Clones were read by immunoSEQ multiplex PCR, and TCRdb kept only the in-frame ones, dropping some. Among roughly 80,000 clones listed, roughly 94% were seen once. Material: blood. The receptors here all came from a male donor with vitiligo.

CDR3 protein: CASGRTDTQYF. The CDR3 DNA is TGTGCCAGCGGTCGGACAGATACGCAGTATTTT. The chain combines TRBV6-5 with TRBJ2-3; D gene uncertain. Germline-derived CDR1 and CDR2 are MNHEY and SVGAGI. This CDR3 is built from 11 residues. With 8 bases removed from V and 3 bases from J, the gap between germline ends came to 6 bases.

The rearrangement uses TRBV10-2 and TRBJ2-1; 10 nucleotides line up with TRBD1. The CDR3 covers 16 residues. Per the germline V gene, CDR1 is WSHSY and CDR2 is SAAADI. With 3 bases clipped from V and 7 bases from J, the junction kept 9 bases outside the gene matches. The DNA of the CDR3 is TGCGCCAGCAGTGAATCCGGGACAGGGGTGCGGAATGAGCAGTTCTTC. Protein sequence: CASSESGTGVRNEQFF.

V gene TRBV27 combines with J gene TRBJ1-5; the D gene is possibly TRBD1 (6 bases). The germline CDR1 and CDR2 sequences are MNHEY and SMNVEV (reference sequence). Trimming cost V 4 bases and J 3 bases, with 7 bases left between them. The CDR3 has 13 residues. CDR3 sequence reads: CASSWTVNQPQHF. The DNA of the CDR3 is TGTGCCAGCAGTTGGACAGTCAATCAGCCCCAGCATTTT.

This clone was picked up one time. J is TRBJ2-5 and V is TRBV11-3; no clear D. The germline V and J ends were trimmed by 10 bases and 4 bases, with 19 bases remaining between them. Germline-derived CDR1 and CDR2 are SGHNT and YENEEA. The CDR3 is 14 amino acids. The CDR3 DNA reads as TGTGCCATCCCCCATAGTTCGGGTCGAGAGACCCAGTACTTC. This codes for CAIPHSSGRETQYF.

The chain uses TRBV6-5 and TRBJ1-2; 8 bases map to TRBD1. V dropped 2 bases and J dropped 7; count of bases not matched to a gene: 3. This CDR3 spans 13 amino acids. Germline CDR1 is MNHEY and CDR2 is SVGAGI. This CDR3 reads CASSYIGTGGYTF. The CDR3 DNA follows: TGTGCCAGCAGTTACATCGGGACAGGTGGCTACACCTTC.

The genes are TRBV27 and TRBJ2-3; possible D gene TRBD1, 6 bases. The CDR3 covers 16 residues. Germline V gene sequence: CDR1 MNHEY, CDR2 SMNVEV (reference sequence). The germline V and J ends were trimmed by 5 bases and 5 bases, with 20 bases remaining between them. The CDR3 here is CASSPRTSLGQDTQYF. The DNA of the CDR3 is TGTGCCAGCAGTCCTCGGACTTCACTGGGACAAGATACGCAGTATTTT.

This sequence joins TRBV9 and TRBJ2-1, with 9 bases lining up with TRBD1. Losses at the gene ends were 4 bases for V and 2 bases for J; bases not matched to a gene: 4. CDR1 and CDR2 from the germline V gene are SGDLS and YYNGEE. This CDR3 has 15 amino acids. The CDR3 loop is CASSPGQGPYNEQFF. The CDR3 bases are TGTGCCAGCAGCCCCGGACAGGGGCCCTACAATGAGCAGTTCTTC.

This clone was seen a single time. For the CDR3, the DNA is TGTGCCAGTAGAGTCGGGGGGACAGATACGCAGTATTTT. It yields the protein CASRVGGTDTQYF. The chain combines TRBV27 with TRBJ2-3; 7 bases fit TRBD2. Germline CDR1 is MNHEY and CDR2 is SMNVEV (reference sequence). This CDR3 contains 13 residues. Germline trimming cut 9 bases from V and 3 bases from J; bases unmatched to any gene: 6.

The chain combines TRBV27 with TRBJ2-7, with a possible D match to TRBD2 (5 bases). Trimming cost V 3 bases and J 3 bases, with 15 bases left between them. This CDR3 has 15 residues. Germline V gene data show CDR1 as MNHEY and CDR2 as SMNVEV (reference sequence). In DNA, the CDR3 is TGTGCCAGCAGTTTGCGAGGGATGCCATTCTACGAGCAGTACTTC. Protein sequence: CASSLRGMPFYEQYF.

The chain is built from TRBV7-9 and TRBJ2-5; D unclear. V lost 2 bases, J lost 0 bases, and 7 bases lay in between. Germline CDR1 SEHNR, CDR2 FQNEAQ (reference sequence). This CDR3 contains 14 residues. CDR3 region: CASSLSEYQETQYF. The CDR3 bases are TGTGCCAGCAGCTTATCAGAATACCAAGAGACCCAGTACTTC. The variable domain in full, completed from reference TRBV7-9 and TRBJ2-5, reads DTGVSQNPRHKITKRGQNVTFRCDPISEHNRLYWYRQTLGQGPEFLTYFQNEAQLEKSRLLSDRFSAERPKGSFSTLEIQRTEQGDSAMYLCASSLSEYQETQYFGPGTRLLVL.

The V gene is TRBV27, the J gene TRBJ2-7, with D uncertain. Trimming took 3 bases from V and 0 from J, leaving 9 bases between them. Germline V CDR1 and CDR2: MNHEY, SMNVEV (reference sequence). The CDR3 is made up of 14 amino acids. CDR3 region: CASSFRQDSYEQYF. CDR3 nucleotide sequence: TGTGCCAGCAGTTTTAGGCAGGACTCCTACGAGCAGTACTTC.

The rearrangement joins TRBV6-1 to TRBJ2-7, with unresolved D. The V gene's germline CDR1 is MNHNS and CDR2 SASEGT. The CDR3 is 12 residues long. The V gene lost 5 bases and the J gene lost 3 bases, with 8 bases spanning the gap. The CDR3 nucleotides are TGTGCCAGCAGTCCCACTTACTACGAGCAGTACTTC. Amino acids: CASSPTYYEQYF.

The chain links TRBV9 to TRBJ1-5; D possibly corresponds to TRBD1 (6 bases). Trimming pared 3 bases from V and 6 bases from J, leaving 13 bases between. The CDR3 consists of 14 residues. Per germline, CDR1 SGDLS and CDR2 YYNGEE. The CDR3 region has the DNA TGTGCCAGCAGCGGAGGGGGGGTGGGTCAGCCCCAGCATTTT. This codes for CASSGGGVGQPQHF.

The chain recombines TRBV20-1 with TRBJ1-1; D is undetermined. Germline V gene sequence: CDR1 DFQATT, CDR2 SNEGSKA (reference sequence). The V end lost 6 bases, the J end lost 5 bases, and 10 bases lay between the germline ends. The CDR3 is 11 residues long. The DNA of the CDR3 is TGCAGTGCATCTCCGGGGACTGAAGCTTTCTTT. The encoded protein is CSASPGTEAFF.

This chain uses TRBV7-2 with TRBJ2-7; 8 bases agree with TRBD2. Germline-derived CDR1 and CDR2 are SGHTA and FQGNSA. CDR3 size: 15 residues. V shed 2 bases and J 6 bases; nucleotides not matched to a gene: 9. CDR3 residues: CASSLNMGLGFEQYF. The CDR3 DNA reads TGTGCCAGCAGCTTAAATATGGGACTAGGCTTCGAGCAGTACTTC.

The J gene is TRBJ2-1, the V gene TRBV30, with 9 bases identical to TRBD2. The germline V gene has CDR1 GTSNPN and CDR2 SVGIG (reference sequence). Trimming took 3 bases from V and 3 from J; bases not matched to a gene: 6. This CDR3 is built from 15 residues. The CDR3 DNA reads as TGTGCCTGGAGGCCAGCGGGAGGTAACTACAATGAGCAGTTCTTC. It encodes CAWRPAGGNYNEQFF.

As DNA, the CDR3 is TGTGCCAGCAGCGTAGTGGCAGGGGGCTCTGGGGCCAACGTCCTGACTTTC. This encodes CASSVVAGGSGANVLTF. This rearrangement joins TRBV9 to TRBJ2-6; the match to TRBD1 covers 7 bases. The CDR3 runs to 17 residues. V dropped 0 bases and J dropped 0; count of bases not matched to a gene: 3. The germline CDR1 and CDR2 sequences are SGDLS and YYNGEE.

This clone was seen once. An end of the junction does not agree with germline; a read error may underlie this. This sequence joins TRBV28 and TRBJ1-1, with TRBD1 identical over 7 bases. Looked up from germline, CDR1 is MDHEN and CDR2 is SYDVKM. The CDR3 spans 16 residues. CDR3 amino acids: CASSWSPRDRNTEAFF. The CDR3 coding sequence is TGTGCCAGCAGTTGGTCCCCCCGGGACAGAAACACAGAAGCTTTCTTT.

J is TRBJ2-1 and V is TRBV7-9; 10 positions agree with TRBD2. Germline-derived CDR1 and CDR2 are SEHNR and FQNEAQ (reference sequence). The CDR3 is made up of 15 amino acids. With 4 bases clipped from V and 7 bases from J, the junction kept 7 bases outside the gene matches. This CDR3 is CASSSPHSGRNEQFF. The CDR3 DNA follows: TGTGCCAGCAGCTCCCCCCATAGCGGGAGGAATGAGCAGTTCTTC.

The chain carries TRBV27 and TRBJ2-1; D is perhaps TRBD2 (6 bases). Germline CDR1 reads MNHEY; CDR2 reads SMNVEV (reference sequence). There are 14 residues in the CDR3. Trimming cost V 2 bases and J 9 bases, with 14 bases left between them. DNA of the CDR3: TGTGCCAGCAGTTTAAGTCCCCGGCGGGGTGAGCAGTTCTTC. This sequence encodes CASSLSPRRGEQFF.

The rearrangement joins TRBV6-6 to TRBJ2-7; D call uncertain. The V end lost 3 bases, the J end lost 5 bases, and 11 bases lay between the germline ends. Germline values: CDR1 MNHNY, CDR2 SVGAGI (reference sequence). CDR3 size: 13 residues. The CDR3 loop is CASSYRQVDEQYF. In DNA form, the CDR3 reads TGTGCCAGCAGTTATCGGCAGGTGGACGAGCAGTACTTC.

The CDR3 reads CASSPQGLAGSNEQFF. For the CDR3, the DNA is TGTGCCAGCAGCCCACAGGGACTAGCGGGAAGCAATGAGCAGTTCTTC. The genes are TRBV7-7 and TRBJ2-1, with 13 bases that match TRBD2. V shed 5 bases and J 6 bases; nucleotides not matched to a gene: 7. CDR1 and CDR2 from the germline V gene are SSHAT and FNYEAQ (reference sequence). The CDR3 extends over 16 amino acids. The whole variable domain, filled in from reference TRBV7-7 and TRBJ2-1, reads GAGVSQSPRYKVTKRGQDVTLRCDPISSHATLYWYQQALGQGPEFLTYFNYEAQPDKSGLPSDRFSAERPEGSISTLTIQRTEQRDSAMYRCASSPQGLAGSNEQFFGPGTRLTVL.

This clone is medium-sized within its sample. The chain employs TRBV7-3 and TRBJ1-5; 8 bases line up with TRBD1. This CDR3 spans 19 amino acids. The V segment lost 2 bases and the J segment 0 bases; nucleotides outside the gene matches: 12. Germline lookup yields CDR1 SGHTA and CDR2 FQGTGA. CDR3 sequence reads: CASSLWGTGGHHSNQPQHF. CDR3 DNA: TGTGCCAGCAGCTTATGGGGTACAGGGGGACATCATAGCAATCAGCCCCAGCATTTT.

This rearrangement joins TRBV18 to TRBJ1-1; possibly TRBD1 for D (5 bases). CDR3 length equals 16 residues. V lost 3 bases and J lost 0, with 14 bases in between. Germline CDR1 is KGHSH and CDR2 is LQKENI. Here the CDR3 reads CASSPRQGGLNTEAFF. The CDR3 DNA follows: TGTGCCAGCTCACCTCGGCAGGGAGGGTTGAACACTGAAGCTTTCTTT.

The chain combines TRBV27 with TRBJ2-7; D remains ambiguous. CDR1 is MNHEY and CDR2 is SMNVEV in the germline V gene (reference sequence). The CDR3 is made up of 15 amino acids. Deletions cut 5 bases from V and 2 bases from J, with 16 bases between. This CDR3 is CASSPRTTITYEQYF. The CDR3 nucleotides read TGTGCCAGCAGTCCCAGAACTACCATTACCTACGAGCAGTACTTC.

This sequence joins TRBV7-9 and TRBJ1-3; 8 nucleotides agree with TRBD1. V gave up 5 bases and J gave up 6 bases; unmatched junction bases: 9. The V gene's germline CDR1 is SEHNR and CDR2 FQNEAQ (reference sequence). The CDR3 consists of 15 residues. CDR3 in DNA: TGTGCCAGCAGCCCCACAAGGGACAGGTCAAACACCATATATTTT. This codes for CASSPTRDRSNTIYF.

DNA for the CDR3: TGTGCCAGCAGCCTAGACAGGTGGTCAGACGACGAGCAGTACTTC. Protein: CASSLDRWSDDEQYF. This rearrangement joins TRBV14 to TRBJ2-7; weak D call: TRBD1 (6 bases). The CDR3 has 15 amino acids. With 4 bases removed from V and 5 bases from J, the gap between germline ends came to 18 bases. Per the germline V gene, CDR1 is SGHDN and CDR2 is FVKESK.

The chain uses TRBV27 and TRBJ2-1; TRBD2 aligns across 13 bases. V lost 5 bases to trimming and J lost 9 bases; unmatched junction nucleotides: 10. The CDR3 spans 16 residues. Germline V gives CDR1 MNHEY, CDR2 SMNVEV (reference sequence). The CDR3 sequence is CASSPPGLAGPGEQFF. The CDR3 DNA reads TGTGCCAGCAGTCCCCCGGGACTAGCGGGGCCGGGTGAGCAGTTCTTC.

CDR3 region: CASSLGNRGYEQYF. CDR3 bases: TGTGCCAGCAGCTTAGGTAACAGGGGTTACGAGCAGTACTTC. The chain employs TRBV7-9 and TRBJ2-7; 7 nucleotides agree with TRBD1. CDR3 length: 14 residues. Germline CDR1 SEHNR, CDR2 FQNEAQ (reference sequence). V was clipped by 1 base and J by 4 bases; unmatched bases: 4.

With regard to this clone: The sample contains more than one DNA sequence encoding this CDR3. DNA for the CDR3: TGCGCCAGCAGCTTGGGCGGCAGTTACAATGAGCAGTTCTTC. This gives the protein CASSLGGSYNEQFF. The chain couples TRBV5-1 to TRBJ2-1; unclear D gene. In germline, CDR1 is SGHRS, CDR2 YFSETQ. Between the trimmed V and J ends, which lost 0 bases and 4 bases, there was a span of 8 bases. This CDR3 is built from 14 residues.

This clone has just one count. Since the CDR3 does not end with the conserved phenylalanine or tryptophan, this likely comes from a read error. No DNA is shown, since the ends of the CDR3 on it are uncertain; the CDR3 is the one TCRdb lists. V usage is TRBV7-9 and J usage is TRBJ1-2; the DNA was not used to check the table's D call, TRBD1. Germline lookup yields CDR1 SEHNR and CDR2 FQNEAQ (reference sequence). Ends included, the CDR3 has 12 residues. CDR3 sequence: CASSDPGTGFLL.

V usage is TRBV7-8 and J usage is TRBJ2-7, with 9 bases that match TRBD2. V lost 8 bases to trimming and J lost 1 base; unmatched junction nucleotides: 6. Germline V lookup: CDR1 SGHVS, CDR2 FQNEAQ. The CDR3 extends over 14 amino acids. DNA of the CDR3: TGTGCCAGCTGGGCTAGCGGGATGTCCTACGAGCAGTACTTC. Translating gives CASWASGMSYEQYF.